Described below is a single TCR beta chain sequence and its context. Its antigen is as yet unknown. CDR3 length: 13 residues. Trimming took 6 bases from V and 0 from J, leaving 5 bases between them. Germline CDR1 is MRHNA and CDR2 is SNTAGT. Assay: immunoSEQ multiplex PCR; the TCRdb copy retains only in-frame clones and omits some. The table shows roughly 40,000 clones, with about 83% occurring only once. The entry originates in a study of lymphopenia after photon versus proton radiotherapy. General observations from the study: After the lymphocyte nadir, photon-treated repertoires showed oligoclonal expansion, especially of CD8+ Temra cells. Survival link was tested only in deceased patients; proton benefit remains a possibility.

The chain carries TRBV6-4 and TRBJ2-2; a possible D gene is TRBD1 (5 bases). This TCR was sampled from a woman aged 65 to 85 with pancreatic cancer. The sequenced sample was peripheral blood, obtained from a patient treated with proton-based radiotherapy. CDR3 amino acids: CASRGPNTGELFF. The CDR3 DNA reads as TGTGCCAGCAGGGGGCCGAACACCGGGGAGCTGTTTTTT.